This TCR beta chain originates from a study of Ad26.COV2.S vaccination and SARS-CoV-2 variants. Study overall: Donor was one of the participants in the Ad26.COV2.S arm of the COV1001 trial. Study-wide findings and caveats: Comparability of non-spike TCR breadth was observed across vaccine and placebo recipients. Spike-specific TCR breadth was greater in vaccine than placebo recipients.

On this clone: Its target is unknown.

The CDR3 runs to 15 residues. V lost 3 bases and J lost 2, with 13 bases in between. Per germline, CDR1 KGHSH and CDR2 LQKENI. Assay used: immunoSEQ multiplex PCR; TCRdb lists only in-frame clones, some missing. The data contain about 680,000 clones, around 89% of them singletons. The treatment is: about 20 received Ad26.COV2.S at low or high dose, single or two shots; 5 received placebo; per-sample allocation not given. On day 63 after the first injection, vaccine and placebo recipients gave samples. An Ad26 vector expressing Wuhan-strain SARS-CoV-2 spike served as the vaccine. This clonotype was obtained from a person aged 18-65 years who received the Ad26.COV2.S COVID-19 vaccine or a placebo. The rearrangement uses TRBV18 and TRBJ1-2; D unclear. The specimen comprised peripheral blood, sampled in a trial of Ad26.COV2.S vaccine versus placebo. CDR3 bases: TGTGCCAGCTCACCGATGGACGGGGAAAACTATGGCTACACCTTC. It encodes CASSPMDGENYGYTF. Filled out from reference TRBV18 and TRBJ1-2, the complete variable domain reads NAGVMQNPRHLVRRRGQEARLRCSPMKGHSHVYWYRQLPEEGLKFMVYLQKENIIDESGMPKERFSAEFPKEGPSILRIQQVVRGDSAAYFCASSPMDGENYGYTFGSGTRLTVV.